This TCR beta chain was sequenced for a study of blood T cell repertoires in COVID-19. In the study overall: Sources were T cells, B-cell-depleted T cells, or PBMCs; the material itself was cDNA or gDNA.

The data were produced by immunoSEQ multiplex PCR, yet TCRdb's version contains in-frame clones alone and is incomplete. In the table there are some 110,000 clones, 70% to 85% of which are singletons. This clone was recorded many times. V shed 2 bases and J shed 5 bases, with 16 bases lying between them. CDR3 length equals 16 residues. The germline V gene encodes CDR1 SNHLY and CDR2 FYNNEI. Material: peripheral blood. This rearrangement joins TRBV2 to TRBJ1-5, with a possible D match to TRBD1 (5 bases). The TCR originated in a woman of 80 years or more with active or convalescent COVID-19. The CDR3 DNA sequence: TGTGCCAGCAGTGAATTTGGACAACTCATTTATCAGCCCCAGCATTTT. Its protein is CASSEFGQLIYQPQHF.